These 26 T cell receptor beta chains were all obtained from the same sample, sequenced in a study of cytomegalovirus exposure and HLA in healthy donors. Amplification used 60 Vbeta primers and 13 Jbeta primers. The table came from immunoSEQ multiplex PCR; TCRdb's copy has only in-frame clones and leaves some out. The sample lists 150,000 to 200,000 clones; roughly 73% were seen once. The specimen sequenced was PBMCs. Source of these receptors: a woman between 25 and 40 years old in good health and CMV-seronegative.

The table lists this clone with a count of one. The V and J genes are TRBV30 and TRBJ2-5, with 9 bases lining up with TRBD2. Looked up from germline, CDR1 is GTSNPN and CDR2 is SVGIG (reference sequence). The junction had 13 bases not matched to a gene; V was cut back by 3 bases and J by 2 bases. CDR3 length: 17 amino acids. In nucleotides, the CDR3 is TGTGCCTGGAGCCGAGGTCTGCTAGCGGGAAATCAAGAGACCCAGTACTTC. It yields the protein CAWSRGLLAGNQETQYF.

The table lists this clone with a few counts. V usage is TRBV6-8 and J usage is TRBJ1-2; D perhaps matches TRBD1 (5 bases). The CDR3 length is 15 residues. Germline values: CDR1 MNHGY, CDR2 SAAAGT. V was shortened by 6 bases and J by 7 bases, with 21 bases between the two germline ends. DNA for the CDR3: TGTGCCAGCAGCCATTCCCTGGCAGGGCCTAGTGGCTACACCTTC. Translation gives CASSHSLAGPSGYTF.

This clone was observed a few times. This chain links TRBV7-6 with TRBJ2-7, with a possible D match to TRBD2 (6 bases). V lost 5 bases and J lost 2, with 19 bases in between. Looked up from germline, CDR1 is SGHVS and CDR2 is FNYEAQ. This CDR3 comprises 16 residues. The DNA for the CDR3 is TGTGCCAGCAGCCGCCCGGAGGGCCTACACCCCTACGAGCAGTACTTC. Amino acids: CASSRPEGLHPYEQYF.

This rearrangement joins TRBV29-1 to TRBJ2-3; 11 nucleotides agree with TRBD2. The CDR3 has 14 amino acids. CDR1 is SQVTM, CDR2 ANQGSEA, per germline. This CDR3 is CSVLAGVRTDTQYF. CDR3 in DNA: TGCAGTGTACTAGCGGGAGTTCGCACAGATACGCAGTATTTT.

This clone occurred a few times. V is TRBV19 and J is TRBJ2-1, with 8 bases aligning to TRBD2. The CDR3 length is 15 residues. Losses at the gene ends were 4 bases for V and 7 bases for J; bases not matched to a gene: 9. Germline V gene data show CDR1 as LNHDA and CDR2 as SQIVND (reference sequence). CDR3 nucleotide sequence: TGTGCCAGTAGTACAAGCGGGAGTCGGTTAAATGAGCAGTTCTTC. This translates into CASSTSGSRLNEQFF.

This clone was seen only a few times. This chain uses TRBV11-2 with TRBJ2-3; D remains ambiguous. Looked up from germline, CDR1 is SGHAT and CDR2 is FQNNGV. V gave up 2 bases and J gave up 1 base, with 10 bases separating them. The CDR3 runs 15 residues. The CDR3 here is CASSLNGLGTDTQYF. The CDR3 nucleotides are TGTGCCAGCAGCTTAAACGGGTTGGGCACAGATACGCAGTATTTT.

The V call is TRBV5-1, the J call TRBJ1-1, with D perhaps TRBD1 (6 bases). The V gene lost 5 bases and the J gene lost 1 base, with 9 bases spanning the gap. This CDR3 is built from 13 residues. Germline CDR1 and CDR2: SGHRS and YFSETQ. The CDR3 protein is CASSGGANTEAFF. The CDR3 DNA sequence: TGCGCCAGCAGTGGGGGGGCGAACACTGAAGCTTTCTTT.

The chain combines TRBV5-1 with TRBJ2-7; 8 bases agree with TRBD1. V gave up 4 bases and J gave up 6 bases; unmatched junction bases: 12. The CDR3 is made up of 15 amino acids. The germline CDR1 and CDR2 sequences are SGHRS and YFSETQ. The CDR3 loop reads CASSPGQGRLGEQYF. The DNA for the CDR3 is TGCGCCAGCAGCCCCGGACAGGGAAGATTGGGCGAGCAGTACTTC.

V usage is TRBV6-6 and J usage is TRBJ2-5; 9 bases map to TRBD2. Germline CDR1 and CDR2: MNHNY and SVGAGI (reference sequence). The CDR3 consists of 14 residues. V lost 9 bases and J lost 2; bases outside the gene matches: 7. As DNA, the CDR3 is TGTGCCAGTCGGAAGGCGGGAGGGCAAGAGACCCAGTACTTC. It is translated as CASRKAGGQETQYF.

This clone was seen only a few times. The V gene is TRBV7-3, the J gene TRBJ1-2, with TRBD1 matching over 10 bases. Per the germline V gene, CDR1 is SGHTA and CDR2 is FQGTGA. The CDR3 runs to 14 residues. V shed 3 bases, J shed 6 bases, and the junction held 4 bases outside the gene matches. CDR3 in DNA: TGTGCCAGCAGCTTGACAGGGGGCACTGATGGCTACACCTTC. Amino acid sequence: CASSLTGGTDGYTF. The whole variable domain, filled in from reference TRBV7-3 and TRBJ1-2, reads GAGVSQTPSNKVTEKGKYVELRCDPISGHTALYWYRQSLGQGPEFLIYFQGTGAADDSGLPNDRFFAVRPEGSVSTLKIQRTERGDSAVYLCASSLTGGTDGYTFGSGTRLTVV.

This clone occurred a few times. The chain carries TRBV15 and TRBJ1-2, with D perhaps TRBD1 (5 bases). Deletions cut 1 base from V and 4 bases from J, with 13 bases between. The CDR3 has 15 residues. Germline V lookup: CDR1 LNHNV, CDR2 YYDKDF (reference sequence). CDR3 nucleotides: TGTGCCACCAGCAGAGGACAGCTCGACTTCTATGGCTACACCTTC. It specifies CATSRGQLDFYGYTF.

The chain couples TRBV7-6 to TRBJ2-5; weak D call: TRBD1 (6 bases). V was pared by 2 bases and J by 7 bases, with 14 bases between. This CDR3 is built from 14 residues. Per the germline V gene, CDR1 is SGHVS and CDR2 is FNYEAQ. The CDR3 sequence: CASSLRGGGLTQYF. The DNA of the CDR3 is TGTGCCAGCAGCTTAAGAGGGGGTGGTTTGACCCAGTACTTC.

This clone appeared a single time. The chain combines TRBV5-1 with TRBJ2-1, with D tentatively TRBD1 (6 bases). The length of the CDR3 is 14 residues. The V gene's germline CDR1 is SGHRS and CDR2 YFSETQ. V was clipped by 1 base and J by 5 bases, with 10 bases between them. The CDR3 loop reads CASSLQGPDNEQFF. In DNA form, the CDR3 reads TGCGCCAGCAGCTTGCAGGGGCCCGACAATGAGCAGTTCTTC.

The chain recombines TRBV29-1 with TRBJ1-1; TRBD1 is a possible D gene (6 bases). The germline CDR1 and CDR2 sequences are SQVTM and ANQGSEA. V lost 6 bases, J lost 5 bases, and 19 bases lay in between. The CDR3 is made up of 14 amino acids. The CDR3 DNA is TGCAGCGTAGGTCATCAGGGGCCGGGGACTGAAGCTTTCTTT. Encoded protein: CSVGHQGPGTEAFF.

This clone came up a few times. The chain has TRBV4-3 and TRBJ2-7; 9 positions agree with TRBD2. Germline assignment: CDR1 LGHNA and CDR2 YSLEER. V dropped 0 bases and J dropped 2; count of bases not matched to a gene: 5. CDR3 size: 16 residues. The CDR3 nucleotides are TGCGCCAGCAGCCAAGATCGGACTAGCGTTGCCTACGAGCAGTACTTC. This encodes CASSQDRTSVAYEQYF.

CDR3 in amino acids: CASKRTGDIYEQYF. CDR3 nucleotides: TGTGCCAGCAAAAGGACAGGGGATATCTACGAGCAGTACTTC. The rearrangement links TRBV2 to TRBJ2-7; 9 bases fit TRBD1. The V gene end was trimmed by 7 bases and the J gene end by 3 bases; junction bases not matched to a gene: 7. Germline V gene lookup returns CDR1 SNHLY and CDR2 FYNNEI. CDR3 length: 14 residues.

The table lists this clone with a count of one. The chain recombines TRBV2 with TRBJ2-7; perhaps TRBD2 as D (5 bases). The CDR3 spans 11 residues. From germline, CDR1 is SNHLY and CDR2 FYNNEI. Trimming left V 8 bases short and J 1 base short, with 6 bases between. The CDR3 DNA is TGTGCCAGCGGCGGGTCCTACGAGCAGTACTTC. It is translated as CASGGSYEQYF.

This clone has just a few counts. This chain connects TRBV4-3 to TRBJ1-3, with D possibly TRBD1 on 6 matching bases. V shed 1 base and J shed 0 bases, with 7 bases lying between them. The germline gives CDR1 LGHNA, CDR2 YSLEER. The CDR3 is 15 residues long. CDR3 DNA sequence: TGCGCCAGCAGCCAAGTGGGGGCCTCTGGAAACACCATATATTTT. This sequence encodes CASSQVGASGNTIYF.

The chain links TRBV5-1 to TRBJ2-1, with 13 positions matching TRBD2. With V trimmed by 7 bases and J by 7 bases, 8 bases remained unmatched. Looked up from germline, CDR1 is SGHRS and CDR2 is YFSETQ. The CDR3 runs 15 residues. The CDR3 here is CASLSGTSGTNEQFF. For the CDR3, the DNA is TGCGCCAGCCTTTCTGGGACTAGCGGGACAAATGAGCAGTTCTTC.

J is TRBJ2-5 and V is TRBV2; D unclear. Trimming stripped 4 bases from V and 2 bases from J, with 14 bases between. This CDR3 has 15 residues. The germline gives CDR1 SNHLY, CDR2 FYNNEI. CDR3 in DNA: TGTGCCAGCAGTGCCCTACGAGAGATTCAAGAGACCCAGTACTTC. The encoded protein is CASSALREIQETQYF.

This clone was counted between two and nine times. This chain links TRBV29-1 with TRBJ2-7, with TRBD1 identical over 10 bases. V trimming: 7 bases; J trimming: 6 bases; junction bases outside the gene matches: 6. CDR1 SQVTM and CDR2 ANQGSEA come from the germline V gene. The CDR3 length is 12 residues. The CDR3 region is CSGVTGGGEQYF. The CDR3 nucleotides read TGCAGCGGGGTGACAGGGGGCGGCGAGCAGTACTTC.

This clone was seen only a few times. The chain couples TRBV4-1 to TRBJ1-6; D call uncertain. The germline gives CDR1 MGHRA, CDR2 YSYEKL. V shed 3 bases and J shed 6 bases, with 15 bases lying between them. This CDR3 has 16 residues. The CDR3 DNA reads TGCGCCAGCAGCCAGGAAAAATATTCGGGTAATTCACCCCTCCACTTT. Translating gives CASSQEKYSGNSPLHF.

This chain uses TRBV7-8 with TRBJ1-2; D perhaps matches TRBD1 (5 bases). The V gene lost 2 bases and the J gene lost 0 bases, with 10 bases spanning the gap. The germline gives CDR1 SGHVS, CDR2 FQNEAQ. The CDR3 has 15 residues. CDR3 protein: CASSLWGSSNYGYTF. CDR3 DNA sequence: TGTGCCAGCAGCTTATGGGGCTCTTCTAACTATGGCTACACCTTC.

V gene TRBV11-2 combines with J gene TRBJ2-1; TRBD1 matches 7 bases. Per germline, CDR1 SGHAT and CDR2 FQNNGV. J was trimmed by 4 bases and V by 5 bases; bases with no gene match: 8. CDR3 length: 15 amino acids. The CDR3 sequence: CASSLLQGLYNEQFF. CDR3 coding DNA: TGTGCCAGCAGCCTACTACAGGGGCTGTACAATGAGCAGTTCTTC.

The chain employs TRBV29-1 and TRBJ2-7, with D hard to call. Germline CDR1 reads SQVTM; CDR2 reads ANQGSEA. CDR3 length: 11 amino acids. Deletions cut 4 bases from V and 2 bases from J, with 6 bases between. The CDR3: CSVGATYEQYF. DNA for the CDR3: TGCAGCGTTGGGGCAACCTACGAGCAGTACTTC.

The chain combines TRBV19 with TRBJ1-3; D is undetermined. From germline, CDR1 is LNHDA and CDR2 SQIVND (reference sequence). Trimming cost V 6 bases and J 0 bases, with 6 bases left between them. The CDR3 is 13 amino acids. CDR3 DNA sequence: TGTGCCAGTAGGTCCCACTCTGGAAACACCATATATTTT. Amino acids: CASRSHSGNTIYF.